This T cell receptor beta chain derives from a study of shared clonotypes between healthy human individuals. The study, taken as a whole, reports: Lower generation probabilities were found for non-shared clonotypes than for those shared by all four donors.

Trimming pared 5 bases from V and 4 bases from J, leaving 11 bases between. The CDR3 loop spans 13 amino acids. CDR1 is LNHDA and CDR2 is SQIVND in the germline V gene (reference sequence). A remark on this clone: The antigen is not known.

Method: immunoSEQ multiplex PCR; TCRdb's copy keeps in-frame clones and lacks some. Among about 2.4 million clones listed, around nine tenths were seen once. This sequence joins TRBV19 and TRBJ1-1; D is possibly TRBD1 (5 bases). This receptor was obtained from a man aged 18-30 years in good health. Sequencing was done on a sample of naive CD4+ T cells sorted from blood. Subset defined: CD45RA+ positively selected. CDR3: CASSPSGRTEAFF. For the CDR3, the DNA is TGTGCCAGTAGTCCATCAGGGCGCACTGAAGCTTTCTTT. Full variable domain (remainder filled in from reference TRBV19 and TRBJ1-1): DGGITQSPKYLFRKEGQNVTLSCEQNLNHDAMYWYRQDPGQGLRLIYYSQIVNDFQKGDIAEGYSVSREKKESFPLTVTSAQKNPTAFYLCASSPSGRTEAFFGQGTRLTVV.